The clone carrying this T cell receptor (beta chain) was counted between two and nine times. The data derive from a study of T cell repertoires in cytomegalovirus infection. Across the study: In public TCR beta signatures, there were indications of both CMV infection and matching HLA type.

This CDR3 is 16 amino acids long. Germline CDR1 is LNHNV and CDR2 is YYDKDF (reference sequence). V was pared by 5 bases and J by 5 bases, with 14 bases of the junction left unmatched. In TCRdb, the reads were re-called with MiXCR into one record per CDR3 protein. The data contain fewer than 700,000 distinct CDR3 sequences, 20% to 25% of them singletons. This TCR was recovered from a human donor in good health (CMV status not recorded). Some clones in this sample may be carry-over from other donors' samples. The rearrangement links TRBV15 to TRBJ2-5, with 7 bases aligning to TRBD1. Material: CD8+ T cells from PBMCs. Here the CDR3 reads CATSVLGGPGWETQYF. DNA of the CDR3: TGTGCCACCAGCGTACTAGGGGGCCCGGGCTGGGAGACCCAGTACTTC.